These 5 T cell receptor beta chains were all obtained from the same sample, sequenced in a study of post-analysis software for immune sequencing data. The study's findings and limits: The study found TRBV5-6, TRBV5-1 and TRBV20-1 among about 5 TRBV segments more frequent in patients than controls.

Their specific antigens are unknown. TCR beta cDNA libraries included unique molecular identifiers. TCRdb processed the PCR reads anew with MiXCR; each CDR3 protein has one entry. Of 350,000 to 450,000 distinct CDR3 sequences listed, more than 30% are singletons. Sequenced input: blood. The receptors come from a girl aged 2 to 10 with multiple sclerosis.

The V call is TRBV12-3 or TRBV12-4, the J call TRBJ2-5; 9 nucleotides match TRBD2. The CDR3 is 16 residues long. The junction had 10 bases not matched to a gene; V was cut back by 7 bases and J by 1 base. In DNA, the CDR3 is TGTGCCAGCACCAGCGGGCTAGCGGGGCTCCAAGAGACCCAGTACTTC. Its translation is CASTSGLAGLQETQYF.

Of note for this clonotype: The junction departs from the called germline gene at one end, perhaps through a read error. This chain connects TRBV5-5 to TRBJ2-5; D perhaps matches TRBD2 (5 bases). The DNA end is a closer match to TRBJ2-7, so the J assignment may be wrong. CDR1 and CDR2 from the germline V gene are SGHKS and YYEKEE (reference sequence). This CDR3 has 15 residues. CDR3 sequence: CVSSLVTGIASEQYF. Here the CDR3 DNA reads TGTGTCAGCAGCTTGGTCACCGGGATAGCCTCCGAGCAGTACTTC.

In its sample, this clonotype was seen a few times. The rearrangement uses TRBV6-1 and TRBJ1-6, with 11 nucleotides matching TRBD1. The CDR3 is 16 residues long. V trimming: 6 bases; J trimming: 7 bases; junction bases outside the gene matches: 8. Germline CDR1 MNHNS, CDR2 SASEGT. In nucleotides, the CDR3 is TGTGCCAGCAGACTCGGACAGGGGGCGATGAATTCACCCCTCCACTTT. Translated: CASRLGQGAMNSPLHF.

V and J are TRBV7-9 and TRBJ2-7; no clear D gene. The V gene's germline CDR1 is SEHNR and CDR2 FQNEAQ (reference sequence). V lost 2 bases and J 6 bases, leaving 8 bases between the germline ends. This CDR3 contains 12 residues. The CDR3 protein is CASSLRSAEQYF. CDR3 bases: TGTGCCAGCAGCTTAAGGTCGGCCGAGCAGTACTTC. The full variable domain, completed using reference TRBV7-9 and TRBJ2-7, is DTGVSQNPRHKITKRGQNVTFRCDPISEHNRLYWYRQTLGQGPEFLTYFQNEAQLEKSRLLSDRFSAERPKGSFSTLEIQRTEQGDSAMYLCASSLRSAEQYFGPGTRLTVT.

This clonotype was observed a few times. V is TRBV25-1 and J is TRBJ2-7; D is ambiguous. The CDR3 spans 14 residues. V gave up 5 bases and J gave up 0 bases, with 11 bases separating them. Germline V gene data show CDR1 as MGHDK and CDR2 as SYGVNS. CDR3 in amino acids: CASSRNADSYEQYF. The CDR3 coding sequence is TGTGCCAGCAGTAGAAATGCGGACTCCTACGAGCAGTACTTC.